Following are 12 T cell receptor beta chains from one sample sequenced in a study of cytomegalovirus exposure and HLA in healthy donors. 13 Jbeta primers and 60 Vbeta primers were used for the PCR. TCRdb keeps only in-frame clones here, not all; method: immunoSEQ multiplex PCR. The table shows fewer than 150,000 clones, with approximately 70% occurring only once. Sequenced sample: PBMCs. All receptors derive from a human donor in good health.

Only one count was recorded for this clone. The chain couples TRBV7-8 to TRBJ2-3; 15 bases are a match to TRBD2. V lost 8 bases to trimming and J lost 7 bases; unmatched junction nucleotides: 13. Germline values: CDR1 SGHVS, CDR2 FQNEAQ. This CDR3 has 17 amino acids. The CDR3 reads CASASLPGLAGGNTQYF. CDR3 DNA sequence: TGTGCCAGCGCCTCACTGCCGGGACTAGCGGGAGGAAATACGCAGTATTTT.

This sequence joins TRBV7-8 and TRBJ1-4, with 10 bases lining up with TRBD1. Germline loops: CDR1 SGHVS, CDR2 FQNEAQ. V lost 4 bases to trimming and J lost 8 bases; unmatched junction nucleotides: 13. The CDR3 has 17 residues. CDR3 residues: CASSYPRDRGPEEKLFF. The CDR3 DNA reads TGTGCCAGCAGCTACCCCCGGGACAGGGGCCCCGAGGAAAAACTGTTTTTT.

V and J are TRBV19 and TRBJ2-3; D is possibly TRBD2 (5 bases). The germline V gene has CDR1 LNHDA and CDR2 SQIVND (reference sequence). The CDR3 consists of 18 residues. Trimming removed 0 bases at V and 2 bases at J, with 18 bases between. CDR3 protein: CASSIDPDYPWNTDTQYF. The CDR3 DNA sequence: TGTGCCAGTAGTATAGATCCCGACTACCCCTGGAACACAGATACGCAGTATTTT.

This chain joins TRBV19 and TRBJ2-2; maybe TRBD2 (6 bases). V lost 7 bases, J lost 4 bases, and 31 bases lay in between. The CDR3 sequence is 20 residues long. Germline lookup yields CDR1 LNHDA and CDR2 SQIVND (reference sequence). CDR3 loop: CASMTYGGDGGSWFTGELFF. The CDR3 DNA is TGTGCCAGTATGACCTACGGCGGTGATGGGGGGTCCTGGTTCACCGGGGAGCTGTTTTTT.

This chain uses TRBV7-2 with TRBJ1-2; tentative D call: TRBD1 (6 bases). Trimming shortened V by 1 base and J by 6 bases, and 9 bases separated the two germline ends. The CDR3 is 13 residues long. Germline V gives CDR1 SGHTA, CDR2 FQGNSA. CDR3 DNA: TGTGCCAGCAGCTTAGGTACAGGGAATGGCTACACCTTC. This gives the protein CASSLGTGNGYTF. The whole variable domain, remainder taken from reference TRBV7-2 and TRBJ1-2, is GAGVSQSPSNKVTEKGKDVELRCDPISGHTALYWYRQSLGQGLEFLIYFQGNSAPDKSGLPSDRFSAERTGGSVSTLTIQRTQQEDSAVYLCASSLGTGNGYTFGSGTRLTVV.

The CDR3 loop is CASRNGQGRETQYF. The CDR3 nucleotides are TGTGCCAGCAGGAACGGACAGGGTCGGGAGACCCAGTACTTC. This sequence joins TRBV6-1 and TRBJ2-5; 8 bases are a match to TRBD1. Germline values: CDR1 MNHNS, CDR2 SASEGT. Trimming at V came to 6 bases and at J to 5 bases, leaving 8 bases not matched to a gene. The CDR3 is 14 amino acids.

The CDR3 DNA follows: TGTGCCAGCAGCAGAGCGGGAGGGCCCTTCAATGAGCAGTTCTTC. Its protein product is CASSRAGGPFNEQFF. The chain combines TRBV27 with TRBJ2-1; TRBD2 aligns across 10 bases. The germline gives CDR1 MNHEY, CDR2 SMNVEV (reference sequence). V shed 6 bases, J shed 6 bases, and the junction held 8 bases outside the gene matches. This CDR3 has 15 residues.

The chain uses TRBV5-1 and TRBJ2-3, with 10 bases lining up with TRBD2. V lost 6 bases and J lost 6; bases outside the gene matches: 13. The CDR3 is 16 amino acids. CDR1 and CDR2 (germline): SGHRS, YFSETQ. The CDR3 sequence: CASTKSTSGIGDTQYF. CDR3 bases: TGCGCCAGCACGAAATCTACTAGCGGGATTGGGGATACGCAGTATTTT.

This clone was counted between two and nine times. The J gene is TRBJ2-7, the V gene TRBV4-2, with 7 bases that match TRBD2. Looked up from germline, CDR1 is LGHNA and CDR2 is YNFKEQ. The length of the CDR3 is 16 residues. J gave up 6 bases and V 1 base, and 12 bases lay outside the gene matches. The CDR3 loop reads CASSQVGRTSGIEQYF. The CDR3 coding sequence is TGTGCCAGCAGCCAAGTAGGTCGGACTAGTGGTATCGAGCAGTACTTC.

The sample holds a few counts of this clone. The V call is TRBV2, the J call TRBJ1-1; possible D gene TRBD1, 5 bases. CDR1 SNHLY and CDR2 FYNNEI come from the germline V gene. The CDR3 has 14 residues. With 5 bases removed from V and 4 bases from J, the gap between germline ends came to 14 bases. DNA of the CDR3: TGTGCCAGCAGTACGACAGCAGCCACCACTGAAGCTTTCTTT. Its translation: CASSTTAATTEAFF.

The chain is built from TRBV6-1 and TRBJ2-3, with 8 bases aligning to TRBD2. Per germline, CDR1 MNHNS and CDR2 SASEGT. This CDR3 is 14 amino acids long. Trimming cost V 6 bases and J 7 bases; bases outside gene matches: 9. CDR3 in amino acids: CASRDPRGGYTQYF. The CDR3 DNA sequence: TGTGCCAGCAGAGACCCACGGGGGGGATATACGCAGTATTTT.

V gene TRBV6-4 combines with J gene TRBJ2-2; a weak D match, TRBD1 (5 bases). Trimming shortened V by 8 bases and J by 7 bases, and 8 bases separated the two germline ends. This CDR3 has 11 amino acids. Looked up from germline, CDR1 is MRHNA and CDR2 is SNTAGT. This chain's CDR3 is CASSQGGELFF. For the CDR3, the DNA is TGTGCCAGCTCCCAGGGCGGGGAGCTGTTTTTT.